The T cell receptor (beta chain) described here comes from a study of T cell repertoires in cytomegalovirus infection (dated by TCRdb to the late 2010s). With respect to the entire study: The peptide stimulations were aimed at well-studied HLA-B-restricted epitopes as well as recently identified HLA-C-restricted CMV epitopes, whose presentation resists viral immunomodulation. The HLA type of each donor mattered for the analysis, because public TCR beta signatures pointed to carriage of CMV infection along with the matching HLA type.

General findings and caveats noted by the study authors: The ex vivo response was dominated by HLA-C-restricted CMV-specific TCR beta clonotypes, and the single most frequent clonotype in two of eight donors was supplied by these HLA-C-restricted clonotypes. In both this cohort and an independent cohort of 352 donors, the cumulative frequency of public TCR beta family members distinguished carriers of CMV infection plus the relevant HLA type.

Measured from the cysteine to the phenylalanine, the CDR3 is 15 residues long. Only the CDR3 part of the read is kept: 45 bases, read in frame from the first base. CDR1 and CDR2 (LGHNA, YSLEER) derive from the germline V gene. V ends up 3 bases short and J 7 bases short, with an unmatched junction base count of 7. Comments on this clonotype: The antigen this receptor binds is unknown. Qualities for individual bases were not recorded, and no much larger clone is one base off.

This specimen's treatment or condition label, interpreted: in vitro stimulation with specific CMV peptide epitopes to enrich CMV-specific T cells. TCRdb shows the sequencer as Illumina HiSeq 1500. Using fastp trimming at Q25 and MiXCR clonotype assembly, TCRdb reanalyzed the public sequencing data and kept in-frame beta chains. Rows with a matching CDR3 protein are joined into one entry that keeps the most common DNA and genes. For this sample the table gives approximately 110,000 distinct CDR3 sequences, of which 32% were detected only once. Around three fifths of the sample is in the top ten clones.

In this chain, TRBV4-3 is recombined with TRBJ2-1; 9 bases in the junction line up with TRBD2. The origin of this receptor is a human donor in good health (CMV status not recorded). Some clones in this sample may be carry-over from other donors' samples. The sequenced sample was CD8+ T cells from cultured PBMCs, obtained from culture after CMV antigen stimulation. The CDR3 region reads CASSQTSGASNEQFF. The bases are TGCGCCAGCAGCCAGACTAGCGGTGCTTCGAATGAGCAGTTCTTC.